The 7 T cell receptor beta chains below were found in one sample sequenced in a study of shared T cell receptors in the human thymus. The assay was immunoSEQ multiplex PCR, and TCRdb's table has in-frame clones only and misses some. This table has over 350,000 clones, approximately 95% appearing once. Material for sequencing was thymocytes. The receptor source for this set is a human donor.

The CDR3 nucleotides are TGTGCCAGCAGCCCTACGACCGGGACTAGCGGATTCTACGAGCAGTACTTC. It specifies CASSPTTGTSGFYEQYF. V is TRBV7-9 and J is TRBJ2-7; TRBD2 aligns across 11 bases. V was pared by 5 bases and J by 3 bases, with 12 bases of the junction left unmatched. This CDR3 has 17 residues. From germline, CDR1 is SEHNR and CDR2 FQNEAQ (reference sequence).

CDR3 coding DNA: TGTGCCAGCAGTTTATACGGTACTAACTATGGCTACACCTTC. It is translated as CASSLYGTNYGYTF. The chain uses TRBV27 and TRBJ1-2; D gene unclear. CDR1 is MNHEY and CDR2 is SMNVEV in the germline V gene (reference sequence). The CDR3 is 14 residues long. The ends were cut back, 1 base at V and 0 bases at J, with 6 bases in the middle.

V is TRBV28 and J is TRBJ2-7, with 14 bases aligning to TRBD2. V lost 6 bases and J lost 2; bases outside the gene matches: 9. Per germline, CDR1 MDHEN and CDR2 SYDVKM. CDR3 length: 17 residues. The CDR3 DNA reads as TGTGCCAGCAGATTACCGGGACTAGCGGGAGTAACCTACGAGCAGTACTTC. As protein: CASRLPGLAGVTYEQYF.

The V call is TRBV2, the J call TRBJ2-1, with D unresolved. Germline loops: CDR1 SNHLY, CDR2 FYNNEI. The V gene lost 7 bases and the J gene lost 8 bases, with 18 bases spanning the gap. The CDR3 is 14 residues long. The CDR3 here is CASKPFEQHDEQFF. CDR3 sequence (DNA): TGTGCCAGCAAACCCTTCGAACAGCACGATGAGCAGTTCTTC. The complete variable domain, with remaining parts taken from reference TRBV2 and TRBJ2-1, reads EPEVTQTPSHQVTQMGQEVILRCVPISNHLYFYWYRQILGQKVEFLVSFYNNEISEKSEIFDDQFSVERPDGSNFTLKIRSTKLEDSAMYFCASKPFEQHDEQFFGPGTRLTVL.

This sequence joins TRBV6-1 and TRBJ1-2; D remains unclear. The V and J ends lost 6 bases and 7 bases respectively, with 18 bases between them. Germline V gives CDR1 MNHNS, CDR2 SASEGT. The CDR3 is 14 amino acids. The CDR3 region has the DNA TGTGCCAGCAGGAATAAATCCCTATCGGGTGGCTACACCTTC. Translating it yields CASRNKSLSGGYTF.

This clone came up once. This CDR3 is CASSQVSTQTQYF. Here the CDR3 DNA reads TGCGCCAGCAGCCAAGTCAGCACTCAGACCCAGTACTTC. The chain employs TRBV4-1 and TRBJ2-5; D call uncertain. The germline CDR1 and CDR2 sequences are MGHRA and YSYEKL. Between the trimmed V and J ends, which lost 1 base and 6 bases, there was a span of 9 bases. The CDR3 is 13 residues long.

This chain uses TRBV7-2 with TRBJ2-7; 13 nucleotides line up with TRBD2. J lost 2 bases, V lost 0 bases, and 10 bases had no gene match. The CDR3 has 19 residues. The germline CDR1 and CDR2 sequences are SGHTA and FQGNSA. CDR3 bases: TGTGCCAGCAGCTTAGCCGGACTAGCGGGAGTCGTCACCCCCTACGAGCAGTACTTC. Translation gives CASSLAGLAGVVTPYEQYF. Combining the CDR3 with reference TRBV7-2 and TRBJ2-7 gives the whole variable domain GAGVSQSPSNKVTEKGKDVELRCDPISGHTALYWYRQSLGQGLEFLIYFQGNSAPDKSGLPSDRFSAERTGGSVSTLTIQRTQQEDSAVYLCASSLAGLAGVVTPYEQYFGPGTRLTVT.